The T cell receptor (beta chain) under discussion was sequenced for a study of OX40 agonist ivuxolimab in advanced cancers. Germline CDR1 and CDR2: KGHSH and LQKENI. CDR3 length equals 17 residues. Trimming cost V 0 bases and J 7 bases; bases outside gene matches: 7. Profiled with immunoSEQ multiplex PCR; TCRdb holds only in-frame clones, not every one. This table has about 72,000 clones, 85% to 90% appearing once. The receptor was derived from an adult with an advanced solid tumor such as melanoma, head and neck, liver or kidney cancer. Specimen: CD4+ or CD8+ T cells sorted from blood, collected in a trial of the OX40 agonist ivuxolimab. This chain links TRBV18 with TRBJ2-1; 12 nucleotides align to TRBD2. The CDR3 sequence is CASSPPLAGGHWNEQFF. For the CDR3, the DNA is TGTGCCAGCTCACCACCGCTAGCGGGAGGGCACTGGAATGAGCAGTTCTTC.